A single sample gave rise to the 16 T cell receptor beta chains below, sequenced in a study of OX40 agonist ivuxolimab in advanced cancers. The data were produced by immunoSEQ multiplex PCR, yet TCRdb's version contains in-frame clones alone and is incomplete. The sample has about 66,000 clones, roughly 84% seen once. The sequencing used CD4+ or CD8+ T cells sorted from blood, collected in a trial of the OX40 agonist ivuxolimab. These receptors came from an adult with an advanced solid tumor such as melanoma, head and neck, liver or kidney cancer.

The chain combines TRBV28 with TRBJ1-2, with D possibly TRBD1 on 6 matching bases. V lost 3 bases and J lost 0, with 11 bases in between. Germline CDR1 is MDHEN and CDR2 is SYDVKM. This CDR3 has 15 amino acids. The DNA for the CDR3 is TGTGCCAGCAGTTTTTGGGCAGGGGCTAACTATGGCTACACCTTC. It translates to CASSFWAGANYGYTF.

In DNA form, the CDR3 reads TGTGCCATCAGGCAGGGGGCTGACGACACTGAAGCTTTCTTT. Translating gives CAIRQGADDTEAFF. The V and J genes are TRBV10-3 and TRBJ1-1; 8 nucleotides match TRBD1. The CDR3 is 14 residues long. Losses at the gene ends were 6 bases for V and 3 bases for J; bases not matched to a gene: 6. Germline CDR1 and CDR2: ENHRY and SYGVKD.

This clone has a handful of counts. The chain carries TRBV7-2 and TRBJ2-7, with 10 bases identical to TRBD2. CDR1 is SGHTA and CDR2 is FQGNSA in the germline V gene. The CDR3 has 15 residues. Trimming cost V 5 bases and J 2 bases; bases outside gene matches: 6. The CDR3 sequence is CASSAALAGTYEQYF. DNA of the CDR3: TGTGCCAGCAGCGCTGCACTAGCGGGGACCTACGAGCAGTACTTC.

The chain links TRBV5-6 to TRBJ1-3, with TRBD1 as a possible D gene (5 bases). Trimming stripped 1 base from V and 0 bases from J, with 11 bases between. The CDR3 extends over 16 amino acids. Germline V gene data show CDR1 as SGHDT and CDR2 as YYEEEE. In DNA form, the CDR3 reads TGTGCCAGCAGCTTGTTTGGAGGGACCTCTGGAAACACCATATATTTT. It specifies CASSLFGGTSGNTIYF.

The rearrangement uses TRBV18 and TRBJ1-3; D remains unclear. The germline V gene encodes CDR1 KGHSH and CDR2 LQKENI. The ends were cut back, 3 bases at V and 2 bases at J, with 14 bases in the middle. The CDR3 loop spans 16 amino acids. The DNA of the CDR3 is TGTGCCAGCTCACCCCGCCTTGGAGGGACTGGAAACACCATATATTTT. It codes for CASSPRLGGTGNTIYF.

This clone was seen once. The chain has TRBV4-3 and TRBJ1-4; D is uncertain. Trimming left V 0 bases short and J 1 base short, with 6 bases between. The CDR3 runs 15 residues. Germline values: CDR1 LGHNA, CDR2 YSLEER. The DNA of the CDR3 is TGCGCCAGCAGCCAAGACGGGAGAACTAATGAAAAACTGTTTTTT. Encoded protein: CASSQDGRTNEKLFF.

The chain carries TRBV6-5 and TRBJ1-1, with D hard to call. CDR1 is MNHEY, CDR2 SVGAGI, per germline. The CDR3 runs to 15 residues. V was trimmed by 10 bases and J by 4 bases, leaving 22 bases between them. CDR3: CATGRAVRSGTEAFF. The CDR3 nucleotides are TGTGCCACCGGGAGGGCAGTTAGGAGTGGCACTGAAGCTTTCTTT.

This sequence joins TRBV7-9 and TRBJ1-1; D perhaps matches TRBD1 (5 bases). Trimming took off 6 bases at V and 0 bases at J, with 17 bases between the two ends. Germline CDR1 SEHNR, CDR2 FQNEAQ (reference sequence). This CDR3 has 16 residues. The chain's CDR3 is CASRRKAGTMNTEAFF. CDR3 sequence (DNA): TGTGCCAGCAGACGTAAGGCCGGGACCATGAACACTGAAGCTTTCTTT.

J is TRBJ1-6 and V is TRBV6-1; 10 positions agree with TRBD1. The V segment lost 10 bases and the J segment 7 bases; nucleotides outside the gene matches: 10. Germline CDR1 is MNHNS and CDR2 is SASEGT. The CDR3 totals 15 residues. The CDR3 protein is CATAEPGQGNSPLHF. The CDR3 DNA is TGTGCCACCGCAGAACCGGGACAGGGGAATTCACCCCTCCACTTT.

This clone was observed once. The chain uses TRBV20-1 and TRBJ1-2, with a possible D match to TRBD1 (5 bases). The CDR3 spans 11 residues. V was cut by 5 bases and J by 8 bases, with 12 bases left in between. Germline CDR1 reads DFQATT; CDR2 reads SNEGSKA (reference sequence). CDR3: CSAAEGRGYTF. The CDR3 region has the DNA TGCAGTGCTGCGGAGGGGCGCGGCTACACCTTC.

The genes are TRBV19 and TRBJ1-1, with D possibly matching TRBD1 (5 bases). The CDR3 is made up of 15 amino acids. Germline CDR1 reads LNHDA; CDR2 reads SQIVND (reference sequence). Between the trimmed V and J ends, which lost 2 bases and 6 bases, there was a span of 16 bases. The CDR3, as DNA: TGTGCCAGTAGTATATGGGGCGTTAGGGCAGCTGAAGCTTTCTTT. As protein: CASSIWGVRAAEAFF. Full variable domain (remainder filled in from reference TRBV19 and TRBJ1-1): DGGITQSPKYLFRKEGQNVTLSCEQNLNHDAMYWYRQDPGQGLRLIYYSQIVNDFQKGDIAEGYSVSREKKESFPLTVTSAQKNPTAFYLCASSIWGVRAAEAFFGQGTRLTVV.

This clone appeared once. This CDR3 reads CASKLGEGTEAFF. The CDR3 region has the DNA TGTGCCAGCAAACTTGGGGAAGGCACTGAAGCTTTCTTT. This chain uses TRBV2 with TRBJ1-1; D is unresolved. With 7 bases removed from V and 4 bases from J, the gap between germline ends came to 13 bases. The germline V gene encodes CDR1 SNHLY and CDR2 FYNNEI. The CDR3 spans 13 residues.

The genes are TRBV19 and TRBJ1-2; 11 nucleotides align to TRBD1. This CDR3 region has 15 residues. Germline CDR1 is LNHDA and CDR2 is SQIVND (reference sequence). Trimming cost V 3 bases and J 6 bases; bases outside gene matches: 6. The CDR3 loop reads CASSIRDRGNNGYTF. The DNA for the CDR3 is TGTGCCAGTAGTATTAGGGACAGGGGGAATAATGGCTACACCTTC.

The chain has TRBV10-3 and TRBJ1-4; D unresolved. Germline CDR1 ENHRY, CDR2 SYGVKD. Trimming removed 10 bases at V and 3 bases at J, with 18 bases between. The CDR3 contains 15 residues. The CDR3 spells CATSLGSTANEKLFF. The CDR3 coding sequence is TGTGCCACCTCCTTGGGGTCCACTGCTAATGAAAAACTGTTTTTT.

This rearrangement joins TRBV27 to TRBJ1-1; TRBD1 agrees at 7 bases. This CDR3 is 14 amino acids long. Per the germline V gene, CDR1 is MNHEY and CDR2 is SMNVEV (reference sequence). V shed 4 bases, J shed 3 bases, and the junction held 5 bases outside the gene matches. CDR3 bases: TGTGCCAGCAGTTCCAGACAGGGTCACACTGAAGCTTTCTTT. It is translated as CASSSRQGHTEAFF.

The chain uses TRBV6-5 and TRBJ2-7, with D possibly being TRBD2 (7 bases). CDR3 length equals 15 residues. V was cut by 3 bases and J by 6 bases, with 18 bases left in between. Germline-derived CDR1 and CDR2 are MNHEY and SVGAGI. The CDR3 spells CASSYGLAGEGEQYF. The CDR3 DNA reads TGTGCCAGCAGTTATGGTTTGGCAGGGGAGGGCGAGCAGTACTTC.